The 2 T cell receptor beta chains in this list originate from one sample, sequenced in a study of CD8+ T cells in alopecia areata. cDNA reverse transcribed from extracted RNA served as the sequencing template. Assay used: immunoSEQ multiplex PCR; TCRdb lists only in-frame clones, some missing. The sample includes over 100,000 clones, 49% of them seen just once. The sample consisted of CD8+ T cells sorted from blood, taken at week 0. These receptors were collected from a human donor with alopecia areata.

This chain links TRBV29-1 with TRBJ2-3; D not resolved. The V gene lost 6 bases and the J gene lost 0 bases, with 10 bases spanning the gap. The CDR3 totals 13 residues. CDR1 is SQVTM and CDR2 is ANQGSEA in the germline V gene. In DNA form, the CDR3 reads TGCAGCGTAGCTAAAAGGAGCACAGATACGCAGTATTTT. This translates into CSVAKRSTDTQYF.

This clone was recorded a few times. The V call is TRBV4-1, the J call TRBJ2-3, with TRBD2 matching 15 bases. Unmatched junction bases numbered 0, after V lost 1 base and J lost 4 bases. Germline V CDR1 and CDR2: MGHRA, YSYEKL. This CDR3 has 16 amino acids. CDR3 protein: CASSQGTSGGADTQYF. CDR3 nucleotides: TGCGCCAGCAGCCAAGGGACTAGCGGGGGGGCAGATACGCAGTATTTT.